The source of this TCR beta chain is a study of regulatory T cells in long-lasting Graves disease (dated by TCRdb to the early 2020s). Regarding the research as a whole: Persistent Graves' disease meant more than 5 years of antithyroid drug treatment with TSH receptor autoantibodies that stayed positive. This study used TCR sequencing and RNA sequencing of peripheral blood to compare persistent Graves' disease patients against newly diagnosed Graves' disease patients. In the clinical cohort, patients with persistent Graves' disease had used antithyroid drugs for an average of about 9.3 years. A total of approximately 35 samples were covered by TCR sequencing, comprising approximately 13 persistent and approximately 20 newly diagnosed Graves' disease patients. The study took place in China and was registered as a clinical trial. Results and caveats for the whole study, not just this receptor: The small sample size was acknowledged by the authors as a limitation that may reduce accuracy. Sequencing and analysis were limited to the TCR beta chain. TRBV28, TRBJ1-2 and TRBJ2-5 were preferentially used in persistent disease, while TRBV20-1 and TRBJ2-1 were favored in newly diagnosed disease. Only peripheral blood was studied, because thyroid tissue, the primary lesion, was inaccessible. A larger number of public clonotypes was shared among persistent patients (under 3,000) than among newly diagnosed patients (around 970). Persistent Graves' disease patients showed lower TCR Shannon entropy and fewer highly expanded clones than newly diagnosed patients, suggesting clonal expansion.

As to this clonotype: Its antigen remains unidentified. One base away there is no much larger clone; base qualities are not given.

Deletion took 6 bases off V and 1 base off J, with a span of 8 bases between the germline ends. From cysteine to phenylalanine, the CDR3 is 13 amino acids long. Only CDR3 DNA is held: 39 bases, read in frame from base 1. The germline V gene gives CDR1 as MNHNS and CDR2 as SASEGT. Library prep was done by multiplex PCR. Sequenced using an Illumina HiSeq 4000. TCR beta libraries were built with iRepertoire HTBI primers and Arm-PCR amplification of CDR3 regions. PCR products were gel purified before sequencing. Under the source paper's analysis protocol: Gene usage analysis of CDR3 amino acid clonotypes relied on the roughly 58 TRBV and about 15 TRBJ segments identified across samples. COPE and FqMerger were used to merge the filtered high-quality paired reads into contigs. BLAST was used to align contigs to IMGT TRBV, TRBD and TRBJ reference genes, with CDR3 defined following IMGT. Highly expanded clones were defined as clonotypes with a frequency above 0.1%. Shannon entropy was used to measure repertoire diversity, and the Gini coefficient was used to measure V-J evenness. A clonotype was considered public if more than one individual shared it. TCRdb reprocessing: public reads trimmed at Q25 with fastp, clones called with MiXCR, in-frame beta chains kept. When rows share a CDR3 protein, they turn into one entry using the most common DNA and genes. The V and J calls, along with clone size, are taken from TCRdb and not from the paper's own processing. The sample yields about 460,000 distinct CDR3 sequences; less than 25% were counted once. Over 10% of the sample goes to the ten largest clones.

Interpreted using the paper, the time point label stands for: persistent/refractory GD, antithyroid drugs over 5 years with positive TRAb. For both TCR sequencing and RNA sequencing, RNA was extracted from PBMCs using TRIzol. The diagnosis of Graves' disease was made according to American Thyroid Association guidelines. Recruitment of patients was carried out at an endocrinology department in Xi'an, China. Each patient gave around 9 milliliters of peripheral blood, collected in an EDTA anticoagulant tube. Ficoll Paque Plus density gradient separation was used to isolate PBMCs, and no additional T cell sorting was done. An Agilent 2100 Bioanalyzer and agarose gel were used to check RNA quality, and a NanoDrop 2000 was used to measure RNA concentration.

The sequence is built from TRBV6-1 and TRBJ2-3, with TRBD2 perhaps the D gene, on 5 matching bases. The sample in question was peripheral blood mononuclear cells (PBMCs), obtained when the disease was refractory, from a patient treated with antithyroid drugs. This receptor was identified in a female donor with Graves disease. The nucleotide sequence reads as follows: TGTGCCAGCAGCCCCGGGGGCACAGATACGCAGTATTTT. This yields the protein CASSPGGTDTQYF.